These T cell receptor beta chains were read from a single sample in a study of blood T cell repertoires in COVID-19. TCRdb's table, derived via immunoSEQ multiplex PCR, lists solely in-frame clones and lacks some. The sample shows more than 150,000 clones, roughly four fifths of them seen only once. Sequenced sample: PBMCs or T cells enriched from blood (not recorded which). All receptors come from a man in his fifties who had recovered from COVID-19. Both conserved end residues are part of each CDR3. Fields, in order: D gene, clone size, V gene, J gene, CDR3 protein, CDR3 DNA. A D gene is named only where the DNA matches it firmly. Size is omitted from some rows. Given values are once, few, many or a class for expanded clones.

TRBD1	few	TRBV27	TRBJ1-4	CASSLSGTGGREKLFF	TGTGCCAGCAGTTTATCGGGGACAGGGGGCAGAGAAAAACTGTTTTTT
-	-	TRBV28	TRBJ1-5	CASSLPGLNQPQHF	TGTGCCAGCAGCCTACCAGGATTGAATCAGCCCCAGCATTTT
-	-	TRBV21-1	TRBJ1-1	CASSKGEVPHEAFF	TGTGCCAGCAGCAAAGGGGAGGTACCCCATGAAGCTTTCTTT
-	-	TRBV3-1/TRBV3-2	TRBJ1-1	CASSKQLITEAFF	TGTGCCAGCAGCAAACAGTTGATCACTGAAGCTTTCTTT
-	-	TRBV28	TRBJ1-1	CASRMPGRPEAFF	TGTGCCAGCCGGATGCCGGGTAGACCTGAAGCTTTCTTT
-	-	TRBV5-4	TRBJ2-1	CASSAGPDTFSEQFF	TGTGCCAGCAGCGCTGGACCGGACACGTTCAGCGAGCAGTTCTTC
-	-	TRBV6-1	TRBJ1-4	CASSENRTPGLNEKLFF	TGTGCCAGCAGTGAAAATAGGACACCGGGCCTTAATGAAAAACTGTTTTTT
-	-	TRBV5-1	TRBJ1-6	CASSLDRHNSPLHF	TGCGCCAGCAGCTTGGACAGACATAATTCACCCCTCCACTTT
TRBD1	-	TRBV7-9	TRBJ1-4	CASSDRGNEKLFF	TGTGCCAGCTCAGACAGGGGGAATGAAAAACTGTTTTTT
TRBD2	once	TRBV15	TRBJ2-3	CATSYVAGKTDTQYF	TGTGCCACCAGTTACGTAGCGGGGAAGACAGATACGCAGTATTTT
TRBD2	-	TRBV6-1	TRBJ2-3	CASSEGAGRTDTQYF	TGTGCCAGCAGTGAAGGAGCGGGGCGCACAGATACGCAGTATTTT
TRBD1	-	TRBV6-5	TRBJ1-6	CASSPQGANSPLHF	TGTGCCAGCAGCCCACAGGGGGCAAATTCACCCCTCCACTTT
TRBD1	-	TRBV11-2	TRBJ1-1	CASSFYRGMNTEAFF	TGTGCCAGCAGCTTTTACAGGGGAATGAACACTGAAGCTTTCTTT
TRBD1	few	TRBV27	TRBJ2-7	CASIGPGTGGSYEQYF	TGTGCCAGCATTGGACCTGGGACAGGTGGCTCCTACGAGCAGTACTTC
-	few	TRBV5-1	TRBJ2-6	CASSQPGSGANVLTF	TGCGCCAGCTCCCAACCCGGTTCCGGGGCCAACGTCCTGACTTTC
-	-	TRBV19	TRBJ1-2	CASRGIGPDLNTF	TGTGCCAGTCGGGGTATTGGACCAGACCTTAACACCTTC
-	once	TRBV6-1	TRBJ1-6	CASSEASGFGNSPLHF	TGTGCCAGCAGTGAAGCCTCAGGGTTCGGGAATTCACCCCTCCACTTT
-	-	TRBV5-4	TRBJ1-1	CASSPVMNTEAFF	TGTGCCAGCAGCCCCGTAATGAACACTGAAGCTTTCTTT
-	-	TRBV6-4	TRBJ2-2	CASSDYRGELFF	TGTGCCAGCAGTGATTATCGGGGGGAGCTGTTTTTT
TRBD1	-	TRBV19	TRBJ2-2	CASSVQGARTGELFF	TGTGCCAGTAGTGTACAGGGGGCGCGCACCGGGGAGCTGTTTTTT
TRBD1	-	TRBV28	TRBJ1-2	CASSGQGSNYGYTF	TGTGCCAGCAGTGGACAGGGGAGTAACTATGGCTACACCTTC
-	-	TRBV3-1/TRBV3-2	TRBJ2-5	CASSQRLSEETQYF	TGTGCCAGCAGCCAAAGACTATCGGAAGAGACCCAGTACTTC
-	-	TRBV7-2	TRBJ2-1	CASSLAGASSGEQFF	TGTGCCAGCAGCTTAGCGGGGGCATCGTCGGGAGAGCAGTTCTTC
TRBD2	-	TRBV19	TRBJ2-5	CASSWTSGDQETQYF	TGTGCCAGTAGCTGGACTAGCGGGGACCAAGAGACCCAGTACTTC
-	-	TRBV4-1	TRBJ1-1	CASSQGRGTEAFF	TGCGCCAGCAGCCAAGGTCGGGGTACTGAAGCTTTCTTT
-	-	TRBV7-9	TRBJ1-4	CASSLAGGEKLFF	TGTGCCAGCAGCTTAGCCGGGGGGGAAAAACTGTTTTTT
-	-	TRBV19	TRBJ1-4	CASSMGRVDNEKLFF	TGTGCCAGTAGTATGGGGCGCGTGGATAATGAAAAACTGTTTTTT
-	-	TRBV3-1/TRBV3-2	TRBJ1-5	CASSQDINQPQHF	TGTGCCAGCAGCCAAGATATTAATCAGCCCCAGCATTTT
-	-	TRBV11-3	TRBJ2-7	CASSLAGTPSYEQYF	TGTGCCAGCAGCTTAGCGGGGACTCCTTCCTACGAGCAGTACTTC
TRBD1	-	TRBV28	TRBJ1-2	CASSFSDRGRNGYTF	TGTGCCAGCAGTTTTTCCGACAGGGGGCGTAATGGCTACACCTTC
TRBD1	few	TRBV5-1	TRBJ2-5	CASSLGQGVTLGETQYF	TGCGCCAGCAGCTTGGGACAGGGGGTAACTCTTGGGGAGACCCAGTACTTC
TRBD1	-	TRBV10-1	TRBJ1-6	CASSAGTGSSPLHF	TGCGCCAGCAGCGCCGGGACAGGGTCTTCACCCCTCCACTTT
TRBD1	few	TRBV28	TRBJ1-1	CASSLTGDEAFF	TGTGCCAGCAGCCTCACAGGGGATGAAGCTTTCTTT
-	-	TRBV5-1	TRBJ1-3	CASSQPGSGNTIYF	TGCGCCAGCAGCCAACCGGGGTCTGGAAACACCATATATTTT
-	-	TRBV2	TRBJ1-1	CASRLDLDSEAFF	TGTGCCAGCAGGTTGGATCTAGACTCTGAAGCTTTCTTT
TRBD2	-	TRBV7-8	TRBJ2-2	CASSPRKRGNTGELFF	TGTGCCAGCAGCCCCAGGAAGCGGGGCAACACCGGGGAGCTGTTTTTT
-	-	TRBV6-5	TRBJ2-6	CASGLAGANVLTF	TGTGCCAGCGGCCTTGCTGGGGCCAACGTCCTGACTTTC
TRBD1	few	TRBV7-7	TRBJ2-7	CASSLRGTGPYEQYF	TGTGCCAGCAGCTTAAGGGGGACAGGGCCCTACGAGCAGTACTTC
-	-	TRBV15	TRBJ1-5	CATSRGPQYSNQPQHF	TGTGCCACCAGCAGAGGTCCACAGTATAGCAATCAGCCCCAGCATTTT
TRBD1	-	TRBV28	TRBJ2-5	CASSEPGGQGRETQYF	TGTGCCAGCAGTGAACCCGGGGGACAGGGAAGGGAGACCCAGTACTTC
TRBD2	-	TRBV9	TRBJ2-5	CASSASGGAGGETQYF	TGTGCCAGCAGCGCTAGCGGGGGGGCCGGTGGGGAGACCCAGTACTTC
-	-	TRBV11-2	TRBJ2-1	CASSLVGGSYNEQFF	TGTGCCAGCAGCTTAGTGGGGGGCTCCTACAATGAGCAGTTCTTC
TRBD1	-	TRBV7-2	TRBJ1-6	CASSLGQGVSPLHF	TGTGCCAGCAGCTTAGGACAGGGGGTTTCACCCCTCCACTTT
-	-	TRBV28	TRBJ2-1	CASSLDSYNEQFF	TGTGCCAGCAGCTTGGACTCTTACAATGAGCAGTTCTTC
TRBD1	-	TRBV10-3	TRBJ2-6	CAILDGTGKTGANVLTF	TGTGCCATCCTAGACGGGACAGGGAAGACTGGGGCCAACGTCCTGACTTTC
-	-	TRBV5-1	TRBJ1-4	CASSPRNSFTNEKLFF	TGCGCCAGCAGCCCCCGGAACAGCTTTACAAATGAAAAACTGTTTTTT
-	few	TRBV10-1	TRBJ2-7	CASSEGMAGEQYF	TGCGCCAGCAGTGAGGGGATGGCGGGGGAGCAGTACTTC
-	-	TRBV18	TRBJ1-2	CASSSTEGHGYTF	TGTGCCAGCTCATCCACCGAGGGCCATGGCTACACCTTC
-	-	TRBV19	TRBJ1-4	CASQDRSSANEKLFF	TGTGCCAGTCAGGACAGATCTTCGGCTAATGAAAAACTGTTTTTT